The TCR beta chain under discussion was sequenced for a study of cytomegalovirus exposure and HLA in healthy donors. With 60 Vbeta and 13 Jbeta primers, the PCR was carried out. Repertoires were generated with immunoSEQ multiplex PCR, while TCRdb's copy carries only in-frame clones and drops some. The repertoire has 200,000 to 250,000 clones, about 83% of them found once; the top ten carry about a sixth. This clonotype was obtained from a man aged 35-49 years in good health and CMV-seronegative. The specimen was PBMCs.

The DNA of the CDR3 is TGTGCCAGCAGCGCCGGGACTAGCGGGAGCACAGATACGCAGTATTTT. Protein sequence: CASSAGTSGSTDTQYF. The V and J genes are TRBV7-3 and TRBJ2-3; 12 bases agree with TRBD2. Per the germline V gene, CDR1 is SGHTA and CDR2 is FQGTGA. V was pared by 5 bases and J by 0 bases, with 3 bases of the junction left unmatched. CDR3 size: 16 residues.